The T cell receptor beta chain described here comes from a study of shared clonotypes between healthy human individuals (dated by TCRdb to 2018 to 2020). For the study in its entirety: The cohort comprised a couple of women and a few men aged 18 to 49 years. Libraries were prepared and TCR repertoires were sequenced by different laboratories using diverse techniques, in order to increase sequencing depth and limit assay-specific biases. Blood TCR repertoires of 5 or 6 healthy adults were deeply sequenced to estimate repertoire size and the extent of clonotype sharing between individuals. For each donor, CD4 naive and CD4 memory were each given three plates, CD8 naive was given two plates, and CD8 memory was given one plate. Leukapheresis yielded between about 0.94 and 10 billion PBMCs per donor. Study-level results and caveats: The small number of donors limited the genetic and exposure-history diversity represented. Based on pairwise subsampling, the degree of clonotype sharing among donors was expected to be affected by sequencing depth. Compared with non-shared clonotypes, the clonotypes found in all four sorted-subset donors had higher generation probabilities. Estimated clonotype richness was generally larger for naive than for memory subsets. Across a few donors, 4.5% to 6.5% of naive CD4, around 3.5% of naive CD8, about 2.3% of memory CD4, and approximately 0.4% of memory CD8 clonotypes were shared. Sampling was limited to blood, and TCR repertoires in tissue likely differ from TCR repertoires in blood. Rarefaction of sorted-subset datasets indicated incomplete sequencing despite the large sequencing depth.

Healthy HIV-negative adults with no recently reported acute infections or vaccinations were included as donors. Only Caucasian adults living in Nashville, Tennessee, USA were represented among the donors. Magnetic negative selection was used to enrich CD4+ T cells, after which naive cells were positively selected on CD45RA and the negative fraction became the memory subset. Blood was collected by leukapheresis, and PBMCs were isolated by Ficoll-Histopaque density gradient centrifugation and then cryopreserved in liquid nitrogen vapor phase. Analytical flow cytometry was used to check the purity and quantity of every magnetically sorted T cell population. Each sorted fraction had its genomic DNA isolated and then quantified by UV absorbance on a Nanodrop 2000c. Using the deep immunoSEQ assay, TCR CDR3 regions were amplified from genomic DNA by multiplex PCR. Extracted genomic DNA from each cell subset was distributed evenly across all wells of several immunoSEQ 96-well plates, and each plate was treated as a replicate. For sorted subsets, roughly 190 ng of genomic DNA, equivalent to around 31,000 T cell genomes, went into each replicate PCR. Purified libraries were measured with a Qubit 3.0 fluorometer, size-checked on a Bioanalyzer 2100, and measured again with the KAPA Library Quantification kit. A separate single-read 150-cycle Illumina NextSeq 550 flow cell was used to sequence each immunoSEQ 96-well plate. The original methods were these. Because the immunoSEQ output held only junctional sequences and lacked quality scores, the filtering could not match the filtering applied to full-length reads. Sequences were annotated with PyIR, a Python wrapper for IgBLAST v1.9, and V/J genes and CDR3 were assigned using IMGT germline references. Reads were filtered out if the reads had weak V/J assignments (E-value above 1e-6), no CDR3, stop codons, out-of-frame junctions, or ambiguous translated residues. A V3J clonotype was defined by an identical inferred V gene, J gene, and CDR3 amino acid sequence. Percentage overlap between repertoires was calculated by dividing the number of shared unique clonotypes by the size of the smaller repertoire. Three approaches were used to assess repertoire richness: RTK rarefaction, the Chao1 estimator, and Recon v2.1 estimates of unobserved clonotypes. For all TCRbeta clonotypes obtained by the gDNA method from a handful of donors, generation probabilities were computed with OLGA. TCRdb limited this immuneACCESS table to in-frame rearrangements with V and J called. A share of clones is missing; checked studies link under half to unresolved V genes, and the rest is unexplained. The DNA gave D and trimming, while V, J and clone size come from that table. Recorded for this sample are about 2.4 million clones; more than 85% of them occurred a single time. The top ten clonotypes cover about 0.34% of the sample.

CDR1 and CDR2 are read off the germline V gene as SGHTA and FQGNSA. Between the V and J ends, shortened by 5 bases and 3 bases respectively, the junction contains 16 bases. From the cysteine through the phenylalanine, the CDR3 covers 16 amino acids. Just the 48-base CDR3 DNA is kept, in frame starting at base 1. A single count supports this clone. The antigen it binds to is not known. The record has no base qualities; no much larger clone is one base away. Recombination joined TRBV7-2 with TRBJ2-2, and perhaps TRBD1 as D gene, on 6 matching bases. This receptor was identified in a man aged 18 to 30 in good health. Some clones in this sample may be carry-over from other donors' samples. Sequenced sample: naive CD4+ T cells from PBMCs. This specimen's cell subset or site label, per the study, means: CD45RA+ positively selected. The DNA is TGTGCCAGCAGCCCCCCTTCCGGACAGTACACCGGGGAGCTGTTTTTT. This codes for CASSPPSGQYTGELFF.